These 14 T cell receptor beta chains originate from one sample sequenced in a study of blood T cell repertoires in COVID-19. Some clones are missing from TCRdb's copy, which holds only in-frame ones; the method was immunoSEQ multiplex PCR. The data hold tens of thousands of clones, with more than 60% observed a single time. The source material was peripheral blood. The receptors shown here come from a human donor in a cohort sampled during active COVID-19.

The chain recombines TRBV11-2 with TRBJ2-5, with TRBD2 matching 9 bases. V trimming: 1 base; J trimming: 2 bases; junction bases outside the gene matches: 5. CDR1 is SGHAT, CDR2 FQNNGV, per germline. The CDR3 loop spans 16 amino acids. The CDR3 loop is CASSLGASGAQETQYF. The CDR3 nucleotides are TGTGCCAGCAGCTTAGGGGCTAGCGGGGCACAAGAGACCCAGTACTTC.

V usage is TRBV2 and J usage is TRBJ2-4; the match to TRBD1 covers 7 bases. CDR1 and CDR2 (germline): SNHLY, FYNNEI. The CDR3 has 14 residues. Losses at the gene ends were 3 bases for V and 5 bases for J; bases not matched to a gene: 4. CDR3 in DNA: TGTGCCAGCAGTGAGACGACAGGGCAAAACATTCAGTACTTC. Amino acid sequence: CASSETTGQNIQYF.

This clone was picked up a small number of times. This sequence joins TRBV4-1 and TRBJ2-7; the D gene is possibly TRBD1 (5 bases). V was trimmed by 4 bases and J by 2 bases, leaving 18 bases between them. In germline, CDR1 is MGHRA, CDR2 YSYEKL. The CDR3 is 16 amino acids. The CDR3: CASSPKGLRGTYEQYF. CDR3 DNA sequence: TGCGCCAGCAGCCCCAAGGGTCTAAGGGGAACCTACGAGCAGTACTTC.

In its sample, this clone was seen many times. This rearrangement joins TRBV3-1 (or the pseudogene TRBV3-2) to TRBJ2-1; TRBD2 aligns across 14 bases. V gave up 1 base and J gave up 3 bases; unmatched junction bases: 8. This CDR3 is 19 amino acids long. Germline CDR1 LGHDT, CDR2 YNNKEL (reference sequence). The chain's CDR3 is CASSQGDPGLAGDYNEQFF. The CDR3 nucleotides are TGTGCCAGCAGCCAAGGGGATCCGGGACTAGCGGGGGACTACAATGAGCAGTTCTTC.

The V and J genes are TRBV7-2 and TRBJ2-5; 8 bases agree with TRBD1. The CDR3 is 15 amino acids. The trim removed 4 bases at V and 5 bases at J, leaving 9 bases unmatched. Germline V lookup: CDR1 SGHTA, CDR2 FQGNSA. CDR3 coding DNA: TGTGCCAGCAGCTCGCGGACAGGGTTGAGCGAGACCCAGTACTTC. Protein sequence: CASSSRTGLSETQYF.

The chain combines TRBV18 with TRBJ1-1; perhaps TRBD1 as D (5 bases). Germline V gene data show CDR1 as KGHSH and CDR2 as LQKENI. The CDR3 totals 14 residues. Trimming removed 3 bases at V and 5 bases at J, with 13 bases between. The CDR3 spells CASSPGGGGTEAFF. CDR3 in DNA: TGTGCCAGCTCACCGGGGGGGGGAGGAACTGAAGCTTTCTTT.

The chain couples TRBV19 to TRBJ2-6; D is perhaps TRBD2 (6 bases). This CDR3 has 15 residues. Germline lookup yields CDR1 LNHDA and CDR2 SQIVND (reference sequence). V lost 3 bases, J lost 0 bases, and 6 bases lay in between. The CDR3 DNA is TGTGCCAGTAGTATCGGGGGCTCTGGGGCCAACGTCCTGACTTTC. Its protein product is CASSIGGSGANVLTF.

The genes are TRBV10-3 and TRBJ2-3; weak D call: TRBD1 (5 bases). CDR1 is ENHRY and CDR2 is SYGVKD in the germline V gene. V lost 6 bases to trimming and J lost 1 base, with 11 bases between them. The CDR3 runs 14 residues. DNA for the CDR3: TGTGCCATCAGCAAAGGGGATGGCACAGATACGCAGTATTTT. Residues: CAISKGDGTDTQYF.

The genes are TRBV19 and TRBJ2-3; no clear D. The CDR3 extends over 14 amino acids. V was pared by 2 bases and J by 2 bases, with 8 bases between. Germline-derived CDR1 and CDR2 are LNHDA and SQIVND (reference sequence). CDR3 in amino acids: CASSIQVHTDTQYF. The CDR3 DNA is TGTGCCAGTAGTATACAGGTCCACACAGATACGCAGTATTTT. Full variable domain (rest looked up from reference TRBV19 and TRBJ2-3): DGGITQSPKYLFRKEGQNVTLSCEQNLNHDAMYWYRQDPGQGLRLIYYSQIVNDFQKGDIAEGYSVSREKKESFPLTVTSAQKNPTAFYLCASSIQVHTDTQYFGPGTRLTVL.

This rearrangement joins TRBV2 to TRBJ1-3, with D perhaps TRBD1 (6 bases). The CDR3 is 12 residues long. CDR1 SNHLY and CDR2 FYNNEI come from the germline V gene. V gave up 2 bases and J gave up 7 bases, with 6 bases separating them. CDR3 in amino acids: CASSERGNTIYF. DNA of the CDR3: TGTGCCAGCAGTGAAAGGGGGAACACCATATATTTT.

The chain employs TRBV7-6 and TRBJ2-1, with 7 bases fitting TRBD1. This CDR3 comprises 14 residues. Per the germline V gene, CDR1 is SGHVS and CDR2 is FNYEAQ. V lost 4 bases to trimming and J lost 5 bases; unmatched junction nucleotides: 5. CDR3 protein: CASSSGTVHNEQFF. Here the CDR3 DNA reads TGTGCCAGCAGCTCCGGGACAGTCCACAATGAGCAGTTCTTC.

The DNA for the CDR3 is TGTGCCAGTATCGGGGGGACTCAAGAGACCCAGTACTTC. As protein: CASIGGTQETQYF. The chain has TRBV19 and TRBJ2-5, with 7 bases fitting TRBD2. CDR3 length: 13 residues. The germline V gene has CDR1 LNHDA and CDR2 SQIVND (reference sequence). Germline trimming cut 7 bases from V and 2 bases from J; bases unmatched to any gene: 4.

The gene calls are TRBV19 and TRBJ2-5; a possible D gene is TRBD2 (6 bases). The germline V gene encodes CDR1 LNHDA and CDR2 SQIVND (reference sequence). V was clipped by 5 bases and J by 5 bases, with 21 bases between them. The CDR3 is 16 residues long. CDR3 nucleotide sequence: TGTGCCAGTAGTCCGAGGACGGCGGCAGGGAGGGAGACCCAGTACTTC. Encoded protein: CASSPRTAAGRETQYF. The whole variable domain, remainder taken from reference TRBV19 and TRBJ2-5, is DGGITQSPKYLFRKEGQNVTLSCEQNLNHDAMYWYRQDPGQGLRLIYYSQIVNDFQKGDIAEGYSVSREKKESFPLTVTSAQKNPTAFYLCASSPRTAAGRETQYFGPGTRLLVL.

The chain joins TRBV6-5 to TRBJ2-2; 7 nucleotides line up with TRBD2. CDR1 is MNHEY, CDR2 SVGAGI, per germline. The CDR3 covers 16 residues. V was pared by 2 bases and J by 6 bases, with 9 bases of the junction left unmatched. In nucleotides, the CDR3 is TGTGCCAGCAGTTACAGCCGCGCGGGAGTCCCCGGGGAGCTGTTTTTT. Translating it yields CASSYSRAGVPGELFF.